These 24 T cell receptor beta chains were all obtained from the same sample, sequenced in a study of regulatory T cells in long-lasting Graves disease. As for time point: persistent/refractory GD, antithyroid drugs over 5 years with positive TRAb. Researchers made the TCR library from RNA that was extracted from PBMCs. The authors built TCR beta libraries using iRepertoire HTBI primers and Arm-PCR of CDR3 regions. Using its own MiXCR run on the multiplex PCR reads, TCRdb lists one record per CDR3 protein. The sample yields 350,000 to 450,000 distinct CDR3 sequences, under 25% seen once. The input for sequencing was peripheral blood mononuclear cells (PBMCs), taken when the disease was refractory, from a patient treated with antithyroid drugs. These receptors were collected from a female donor with Graves disease.

The chain employs TRBV12-3 or TRBV12-4 and TRBJ2-1; D is possibly TRBD1 or TRBD2 (6 bases each). The V and J ends lost 6 bases and 1 base respectively, with 16 bases between them. The CDR3 consists of 16 residues. The CDR3 DNA is TGTGCCAGCAGCCGACGGAGAGGGGGGTCCTACAATGAGCAGTTCTTC. Amino acids: CASSRRRGGSYNEQFF.

This clonotype came up many times. The chain recombines TRBV18 with TRBJ2-5; tentatively, D is TRBD2 (6 bases). V lost 11 bases and J lost 2, with 12 bases in between. CDR3 length: 12 residues. Germline V lookup: CDR1 KGHSH, CDR2 LQKENI. The DNA of the CDR3 is TGTGCCTCTGTCAGCGGGCAAGAGACCCAGTACTTC. Its protein product is CASVSGQETQYF.

This chain joins TRBV29-1 and TRBJ1-2; D is unresolved. Germline assignment: CDR1 SQVTM and CDR2 ANQGSEA. The CDR3 extends over 12 amino acids. The V gene lost 3 bases and the J gene lost 7 bases, with 12 bases spanning the gap. CDR3 DNA sequence: TGCAGCGTTGAGGTTGGACGAGGTGGCTACACCTTC. As protein: CSVEVGRGGYTF. Together with reference TRBV29-1 and TRBJ1-2, the CDR3 gives the full variable domain: SAVISQKPSRDICQRGTSLTIQCQVDSQVTMMFWYRQQPGQSLTLIATANQGSEATYESGFVIDKFPISRPNLTFSTLTVSNMSPEDSSIYLCSVEVGRGGYTFGSGTRLTVV.

This clonotype has at least ten counts. The chain employs TRBV6-1 and TRBJ2-7; either TRBD1 or TRBD2 may supply D (6 bases each). Trimming stripped 5 bases from V and 3 bases from J, with 17 bases between. The CDR3 extends over 15 amino acids. Germline CDR1 MNHNS, CDR2 SASEGT. Here the CDR3 reads CASSKGGQGFYEQYF. In DNA form, the CDR3 reads TGTGCCAGCAGTAAAGGGGGGCAGGGTTTCTACGAGCAGTACTTC.

This rearrangement joins TRBV20-1 to TRBJ1-1, with unresolved D. V was clipped by 3 bases and J by 3 bases, with 8 bases between them. Per the germline V gene, CDR1 is DFQATT and CDR2 is SNEGSKA (reference sequence). CDR3 length: 12 amino acids. CDR3 sequence reads: CSASMEDTEAFF. Written as DNA, the CDR3 is TGCAGTGCTAGTATGGAGGACACTGAAGCTTTCTTT.

Concerning this clonotype: A much larger clone differs from this one at a single base, so this may be a read error. This chain connects TRBV6-1 to TRBJ1-1; 9 bases align to TRBD1. In germline, CDR1 is MNHNS, CDR2 SASEGT. This CDR3 is built from 14 residues. V shed 8 bases and J 6 bases; nucleotides not matched to a gene: 10. The CDR3 coding sequence is TGTGCCAGCTTTCGACAGGGGGTGATGGCTGAAGCTTTCTTT. The encoded protein is CASFRQGVMAEAFF.

This clonotype was seen ten or more times. J is TRBJ2-5 and V is TRBV28; D is perhaps TRBD2 (7 bases). Between the trimmed V and J ends, which lost 6 bases and 5 bases, there was a span of 13 bases. The CDR3 is 13 amino acids. Germline lookup yields CDR1 MDHEN and CDR2 SYDVKM. The CDR3 sequence: CASRGGARETQYF. CDR3 in DNA: TGTGCCAGCAGGGGGGGGGCTCGGGAGACCCAGTACTTC. Full variable domain (missing parts from reference TRBV28 and TRBJ2-5): DVKVTQSSRYLVKRTGEKVFLECVQDMDHENMFWYRQDPGLGLRLIYFSYDVKMKEKGDIPEGYSVSREKKERFSLILESASTNQTSMYLCASRGGARETQYFGPGTRLLVL.

The chain is built from TRBV5-1 and TRBJ1-1; a weak D match, TRBD1 (6 bases). The CDR3 length is 14 residues. Germline values: CDR1 SGHRS, CDR2 YFSETQ. Trimming cost V 5 bases and J 4 bases, with 15 bases left between them. CDR3 in amino acids: CASSYAGGVTEAFF. The CDR3 nucleotides are TGCGCCAGCAGTTATGCGGGGGGCGTCACTGAAGCTTTCTTT. The full variable domain, rest sourced from reference TRBV5-1 and TRBJ1-1, is KAGVTQTPRYLIKTRGQQVTLSCSPISGHRSVSWYQQTPGQGLQFLFEYFSETQRNKGNFPGRFSGRQFSNSRSEMNVSTLELGDSALYLCASSYAGGVTEAFFGQGTRLTVV.

This clonotype was recorded a few times. The gene calls are TRBV28 and TRBJ2-5; D may be TRBD1 (5 bases). The germline V gene has CDR1 MDHEN and CDR2 SYDVKM. V lost 3 bases and J 5 bases, leaving 31 bases between the germline ends. This CDR3 has 20 residues. Here the CDR3 reads CASSLIAQVVGQGIGETQYF. The CDR3 nucleotides read TGTGCCAGCAGTTTGATTGCCCAGGTAGTGGGTCAGGGAATCGGGGAGACCCAGTACTTC.

This clonotype was seen ten or more times. The chain carries TRBV28 and TRBJ2-7, with 11 nucleotides matching TRBD2. The CDR3 runs 13 residues. The germline gives CDR1 MDHEN, CDR2 SYDVKM. After removal of 8 bases from V and 3 bases from J, the junction contained 3 bases not matched to a gene. The CDR3 here is CASHLAGGYEQYF. The CDR3 DNA follows: TGTGCCAGCCATCTAGCGGGAGGCTACGAGCAGTACTTC.

This clonotype was detected many times. The V and J genes are TRBV29-1 and TRBJ1-1; 7 bases align to TRBD1. The CDR3 contains 12 residues. V shed 6 bases, J shed 10 bases, and the junction held 11 bases outside the gene matches. Germline V CDR1 and CDR2: SQVTM, ANQGSEA. The CDR3: CSVSQGHDGAFF. CDR3 coding DNA: TGCAGCGTCTCACAGGGGCACGACGGAGCTTTCTTT.

The sample holds a few counts of this clonotype. The chain is built from TRBV14 and TRBJ2-7; D uncertain. Germline values: CDR1 SGHDN, CDR2 FVKESK. This CDR3 spans 15 amino acids. Trimming cost V 1 base and J 3 bases, with 13 bases left between them. CDR3: CASSQVKDGHYEQYF. The CDR3 nucleotides are TGTGCCAGCAGCCAAGTTAAGGACGGCCACTACGAGCAGTACTTC.

Concerning this clonotype itself: One junction end does not reproduce the germline sequence, and a read error may be involved. The V call is TRBV30, the J call TRBJ1-1; possibly TRBD1 for D (5 bases). The V gene's germline CDR1 is GTSNPN and CDR2 SVGIG (reference sequence). The CDR3 runs to 13 residues. CDR3 DNA sequence: TGTGCCTGGAGTCAACGGGGGAACAGTGAAGCTTTCTTT. Protein sequence: CAWSQRGNSEAFF.

To note about this clonotype: Likely a read error: the CDR3 ends without its conserved phenylalanine or tryptophan. The chain joins TRBV20-1 to TRBJ2-7; 7 bases line up with TRBD1. The CDR3 spans 14 residues. V lost 3 bases, J lost 5 bases, and 10 bases stayed unmatched. CDR1 DFQATT and CDR2 SNEGSKA come from the germline V gene (reference sequence). DNA for the CDR3: TGCAGTGCTAGCCGCAGACAGGGTTCGGACGAGCAGTACCTC. As protein: CSASRRQGSDEQYL.

The DNA of the CDR3 is TGTGCCAGCAGTTTATTATTAATCCGGGACAGCTCCTACGAGCAGTACTTC. This sequence encodes CASSLLLIRDSSYEQYF. The chain is built from TRBV28 and TRBJ2-7; 7 bases are a match to TRBD1. The CDR3 is 17 residues long. Germline trimming cut 1 base from V and 0 bases from J; bases unmatched to any gene: 9. Looked up from germline, CDR1 is MDHEN and CDR2 is SYDVKM. The complete variable domain, with remaining parts taken from reference TRBV28 and TRBJ2-7, reads DVKVTQSSRYLVKRTGEKVFLECVQDMDHENMFWYRQDPGLGLRLIYFSYDVKMKEKGDIPEGYSVSREKKERFSLILESASTNQTSMYLCASSLLLIRDSSYEQYFGPGTRLTVT.

The gene calls are TRBV19 and TRBJ2-5; TRBD2 matches at 11 bases. CDR1 is LNHDA and CDR2 is SQIVND in the germline V gene (reference sequence). Germline trimming cut 8 bases from V and 4 bases from J; bases unmatched to any gene: 6. CDR3 size: 14 residues. In DNA, the CDR3 is TGTGCCAGTGGGATAGCGGGAGGGCCAGAGACCCAGTACTTC. Its protein product is CASGIAGGPETQYF.

This clonotype has only a few counts. This chain's CDR3 is CASSPSGGEKLFF. CDR3 sequence (DNA): TGTGCCAGCAGCCCCAGTGGGGGTGAAAAACTGTTTTTT. The chain recombines TRBV7-9 with TRBJ1-4, with D maybe TRBD1 (5 bases). Per the germline V gene, CDR1 is SEHNR and CDR2 is FQNEAQ (reference sequence). CDR3 length: 13 amino acids. The V and J ends lost 5 bases and 7 bases respectively, with 11 bases between them.

This clonotype has only a few counts. The V call is TRBV10-3, the J call TRBJ2-7, with D tentatively TRBD2 (5 bases). This CDR3 has 15 residues. The germline V and J ends were trimmed by 6 bases and 3 bases, with 18 bases remaining between them. Germline assignment: CDR1 ENHRY and CDR2 SYGVKD. CDR3 amino acids: CAISEPGNGDYEQYF. CDR3 bases: TGTGCCATCAGCGAACCCGGGAATGGGGACTACGAGCAGTACTTC.

The genes are TRBV6-1 and TRBJ2-2; TRBD2 is a possible D gene (6 bases). This CDR3 has 15 residues. Germline CDR1 is MNHNS and CDR2 is SASEGT. Trimming stripped 4 bases from V and 5 bases from J, with 14 bases between. The CDR3 coding sequence is TGTGCCAGCAGTGCTAGAGGCGGGACGACCGGGGAGCTGTTTTTT. This gives the protein CASSARGGTTGELFF.

This clonotype has a count of ten or more. The V gene is TRBV28, the J gene TRBJ1-2, with unresolved D. The CDR3 spans 13 residues. Trimming pared 7 bases from V and 7 bases from J, leaving 16 bases between. Germline-derived CDR1 and CDR2 are MDHEN and SYDVKM. CDR3 bases: TGTGCCAGCACCCTGGGCACCAGAGGTGGCTACACCTTC. It is translated as CASTLGTRGGYTF.

This clonotype was detected many times. This sequence joins TRBV6-5 and TRBJ2-7; TRBD1 matches 10 bases. Per the germline V gene, CDR1 is MNHEY and CDR2 is SVGAGI. V trimming: 2 bases; J trimming: 5 bases; junction bases outside the gene matches: 6. This CDR3 spans 15 amino acids. CDR3 sequence reads: CASSYKGTGVDEQYF. The CDR3 coding sequence is TGTGCCAGCAGTTACAAGGGGACAGGGGTGGACGAGCAGTACTTC.

This chain uses TRBV5-1 with TRBJ1-2; 7 bases fit TRBD1. This CDR3 has 15 residues. Per germline, CDR1 SGHRS and CDR2 YFSETQ. The V gene end was trimmed by 2 bases and the J gene end by 8 bases; junction bases not matched to a gene: 12. Here the CDR3 reads CASSLYSSQGDGYTF. The CDR3 DNA is TGCGCCAGCAGCTTATATTCCTCTCAGGGGGACGGCTACACCTTC.

This clonotype was seen ten or more times. V gene TRBV27 combines with J gene TRBJ1-4; D not certain. The CDR3 loop spans 14 amino acids. The germline V and J ends were trimmed by 6 bases and 7 bases, with 15 bases remaining between them. The germline V gene encodes CDR1 MNHEY and CDR2 SMNVEV (reference sequence). The CDR3 protein is CASRASDVPEKLFF. The CDR3 DNA follows: TGTGCCAGCAGGGCGTCGGACGTCCCTGAAAAACTGTTTTTT. The full variable domain, in which reference TRBV27 and TRBJ1-4 provide the parts outside the CDR3, is EAQVTQNPRYLITVTGKKLTVTCSQNMNHEYMSWYRQDPGLGLRQIYYSMNVEVTDKGDVPEGYKVSRKEKRNFPLILESPSPNQTSLYFCASRASDVPEKLFFGSGTQLSVL.

Details on this clonotype: A much larger clone sits a single nucleotide away, making a read error possible. The CDR3 loop reads CAWRYRGAEAFF. The CDR3 nucleotides read TGTGCCTGGAGGTACAGGGGGGCTGAAGCTTTCTTT. The rearrangement joins TRBV30 to TRBJ1-1, with TRBD1 identical over 8 bases. J was trimmed by 6 bases and V by 3 bases; bases with no gene match: 3. CDR1 and CDR2 from the germline V gene are GTSNPN and SVGIG (reference sequence). This CDR3 is built from 12 residues.